This TCR beta chain stems from a study of cytomegalovirus exposure and HLA in healthy donors. General study results and limits: Common viral pathogens (according to a later analysis) appeared linked to several of the most significant clusters. The HLA-A and HLA-B alleles of most subjects were reportedly predicted accurately from TCR beta sequences. The study had only CMV serostatus as immune exposure information.

The CDR3 has 14 residues. Trimming stripped 2 bases from V and 1 base from J, with 9 bases between. Germline V gene data show CDR1 as SGDLS and CDR2 as YYNGEE. The PCR had 60 Vbeta and 13 Jbeta primers. Sequencing was performed with immunoSEQ multiplex PCR; in TCRdb, only in-frame clones are kept and a portion is missing. The table lists approximately 120,000 clones, around four fifths of them singletons. Comments on this clone: Its target is unknown.

Sequencing input: PBMCs. J is TRBJ2-5 and V is TRBV9; D may be TRBD2 (7 bases). This clonotype was obtained from a woman in her forties or fifties in good health and CMV-seropositive. CDR3 loop: CASSVGGAQETQYF. The CDR3, as DNA: TGTGCCAGCAGCGTGGGGGGGGCCCAAGAGACCCAGTACTTC. Drawing the rest from reference TRBV9 and TRBJ2-5, the complete variable domain is DSGVTQTPKHLITATGQRVTLRCSPRSGDLSVYWYQQSLDQGLQFLIQYYNGEERAKGNILERFSAQQFPDLHSELNLSSLELGDSALYFCASSVGGAQETQYFGPGTRLLVL.